The clone carrying this T cell receptor beta chain appeared a single time. The PCR employed 60 Vbeta primers together with 13 Jbeta primers. Here immunoSEQ multiplex PCR was the method, and the copy in TCRdb shows in-frame clones only, minus some. The table has 150,000 to 200,000 clones, around 78% seen once. The germline CDR1 and CDR2 sequences are SGDLS and YYNGEE. This CDR3 has 15 amino acids. The trim removed 0 bases at V and 3 bases at J, leaving 6 bases unmatched. The sample is drawn from a study of cytomegalovirus exposure and HLA in healthy donors. The chain couples TRBV9 to TRBJ2-7; 7 bases line up with TRBD2. Sequencing was done on a sample of PBMCs. The receptor comes from a man aged 30-40 years in good health and CMV-seronegative. CDR3 protein: CASSVGSSGNYEQYF. The CDR3 nucleotides are TGTGCCAGCAGCGTAGGGTCTAGCGGAAACTACGAGCAGTACTTC.